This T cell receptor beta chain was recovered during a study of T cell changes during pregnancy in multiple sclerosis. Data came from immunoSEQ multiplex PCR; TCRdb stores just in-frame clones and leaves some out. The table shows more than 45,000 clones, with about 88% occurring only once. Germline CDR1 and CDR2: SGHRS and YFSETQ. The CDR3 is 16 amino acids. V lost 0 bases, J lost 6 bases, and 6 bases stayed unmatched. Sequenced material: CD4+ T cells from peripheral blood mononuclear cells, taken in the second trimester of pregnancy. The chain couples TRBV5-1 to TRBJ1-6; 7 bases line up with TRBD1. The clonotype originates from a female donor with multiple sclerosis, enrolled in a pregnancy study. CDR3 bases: TGCGCCAGCAGCTTGGAGGGGGCGACGGGTAATTCACCCCTCCACTTT. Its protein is CASSLEGATGNSPLHF. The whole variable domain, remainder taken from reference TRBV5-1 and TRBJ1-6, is KAGVTQTPRYLIKTRGQQVTLSCSPISGHRSVSWYQQTPGQGLQFLFEYFSETQRNKGNFPGRFSGRQFSNSRSEMNVSTLELGDSALYLCASSLEGATGNSPLHFGNGTRLTVT.